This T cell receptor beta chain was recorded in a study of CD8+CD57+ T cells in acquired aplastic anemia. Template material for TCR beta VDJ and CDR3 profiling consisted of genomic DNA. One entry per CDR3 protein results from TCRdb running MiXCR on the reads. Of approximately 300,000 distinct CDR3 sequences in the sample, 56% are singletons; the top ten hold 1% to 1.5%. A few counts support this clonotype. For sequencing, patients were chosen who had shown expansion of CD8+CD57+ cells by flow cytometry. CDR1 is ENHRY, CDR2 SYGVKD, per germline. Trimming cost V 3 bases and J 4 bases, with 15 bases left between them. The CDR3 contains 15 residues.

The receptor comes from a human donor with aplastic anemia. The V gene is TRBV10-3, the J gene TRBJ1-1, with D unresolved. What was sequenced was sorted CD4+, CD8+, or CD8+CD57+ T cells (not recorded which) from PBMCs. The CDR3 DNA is TGTGCCATCAGTGACGGTTGGATTGAGGGCACTGAAGCTTTCTTT. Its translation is CAISDGWIEGTEAFF.